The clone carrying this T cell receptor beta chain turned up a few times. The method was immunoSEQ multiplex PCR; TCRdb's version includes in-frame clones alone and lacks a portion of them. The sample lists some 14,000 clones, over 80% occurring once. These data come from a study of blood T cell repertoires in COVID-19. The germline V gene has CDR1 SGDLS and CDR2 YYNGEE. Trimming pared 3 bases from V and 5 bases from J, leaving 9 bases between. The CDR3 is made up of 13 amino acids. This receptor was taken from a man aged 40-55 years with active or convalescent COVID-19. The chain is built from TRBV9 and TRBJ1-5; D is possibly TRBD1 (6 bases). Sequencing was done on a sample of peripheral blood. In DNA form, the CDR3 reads TGTGCCAGCAGCGCGGACAGAGATCAGCCCCAGCATTTT. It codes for CASSADRDQPQHF.